A selection of T cell receptor beta chains follows, all from one sample in a study of CD8 T cells in Susac syndrome. A single record per CDR3 protein comes from TCRdb applying MiXCR to the immunoSEQ multiplex PCR reads. Of 150,000 to 180,000 distinct CDR3 sequences listed, 94% are singletons. Specimen: CD8+ T cells from PBMCs. Source of these receptors: a human donor with multiple sclerosis. Both conserved end residues are part of each CDR3. A D gene is named only where the DNA matches it firmly.

TGTGCCTGGAGTGTACTGGAGAACACTGAAGCTTTCTTT CAWSVLENTEAFF TRBJ1-1 TRBV30 13 -
TGTGCCACCAGTGATTCCTCCGGGACAGGGGACACCGGGGAGCTGTTTTTT CATSDSSGTGDTGELFF TRBJ2-2 TRBV24-1 17 TRBD1
TGTGCCAGCTGGGCAGGGGGCGCGGGCTATGGCTACACCTTC CASWAGGAGYGYTF TRBJ1-2 TRBV2 14 TRBD1
TGTGCCACCGCTGGGCCCACAGATACGCAGTATTTT CATAGPTDTQYF TRBJ2-3 TRBV24-1 12 -
TGCAGCGCCCTGGTAGGGAAGCCCCCCTATGGCTACACCTTC CSALVGKPPYGYTF TRBJ1-2 TRBV29-1 14 -
TGCAGCGTTGGCCCCAGACCCTACGAGCAGTACTTC CSVGPRPYEQYF TRBJ2-7 TRBV29-1 12 -
TGTGCTAGTGGTACACGCGGGGGACACCCCCGGAATGAGCAGTTCTTC CASGTRGGHPRNEQFF TRBJ2-1 TRBV12-5 16 -
TGTGCCTCTAAAGATGCGGGGGAGGGCTACAATGAGCAGTTCTTC CASKDAGEGYNEQFF TRBJ2-1 TRBV27 15 TRBD2
TGTGCCTGGAGCCCCGACAGGCCCAACCTTAGCTATGGCTACACCTTC CAWSPDRPNLSYGYTF TRBJ1-2 TRBV30 16 -
TGTGCCAGCAGTTGGGCCCGCGGGGAGCTGTTTTTT CASSWARGELFF TRBJ2-2 TRBV6-2/TRBV6-3 12 -
TGCAGTGCCTATGGTACCGGTGAGCAGTTCTTC CSAYGTGEQFF TRBJ2-1 TRBV20-1 11 -
TGTGCCTGGAGTCTTCTAGCGGGGGTAGATACGCAGTATTTT CAWSLLAGVDTQYF TRBJ2-3 TRBV30 14 TRBD2
TGTGCCTGCGCAGACGGGAGTGATGAAGCTTTCTTT CACADGSDEAFF TRBJ1-1 TRBV30 12 -
TGTGCCAGCAGTGAAGATCGGGCCCGGATGGTCTTT CASSEDRARMVF TRBJ1-1 TRBV2 12 -
TGCAGTGCTAGATTAGGACAGGGTATAGGGCCTAACTATGGCTATACCTTC CSARLGQGIGPNYGYTF TRBJ1-2 TRBV20-1 17 TRBD1
TGTGCCAGCAGCCCACCCGGCCTCGTGGACGAGCAGTACTTC CASSPPGLVDEQYF TRBJ2-7 TRBV2 14 -
TGTGCCAGCAGTGAAATGAAGCGGGCGGGGGAGACCCAGTACTTC CASSEMKRAGETQYF TRBJ2-5 TRBV2 15 -